A single sample is the source of the 30 T cell receptor beta chains below, sequenced in a study of blood T cell repertoires in COVID-19. Data came from immunoSEQ multiplex PCR; TCRdb stores just in-frame clones and leaves some out. The table lists approximately 300,000 clones, roughly 89% of them singletons. Sequencing input: peripheral blood. The receptors here all came from a man aged 25-45 years with acute or convalescent COVID-19.

The chain uses TRBV5-1 and TRBJ2-5, with TRBD2 identical over 14 bases. Germline CDR1 SGHRS, CDR2 YFSETQ. The CDR3 sequence is 16 residues long. Unmatched junction bases numbered 7, after V lost 4 bases and J lost 5 bases. The CDR3 protein is CASSPGTSGSWETQYF. The CDR3 coding sequence is TGCGCCAGCAGCCCTGGGACTAGCGGGAGTTGGGAGACCCAGTACTTC.

The chain has TRBV27 and TRBJ2-1; 10 positions match TRBD2. Germline lookup yields CDR1 MNHEY and CDR2 SMNVEV (reference sequence). The CDR3 loop spans 15 amino acids. Trimming removed 6 bases from V and 4 bases from J; junction bases left unmatched: 6. Here the CDR3 reads CASRAPAGGYNEQFF. In nucleotides, the CDR3 is TGTGCCAGCAGAGCGCCAGCGGGAGGGTACAATGAGCAGTTCTTC.

This chain links TRBV24-1 with TRBJ2-5; perhaps TRBD1 as D (6 bases). V was clipped by 9 bases and J by 2 bases, with 9 bases between them. Germline CDR1 is KGHDR and CDR2 is SFDVKD. This CDR3 is 12 amino acids long. For the CDR3, the DNA is TGTGCCACCTCCGGGACACAAGAGACCCAGTACTTC. It encodes CATSGTQETQYF.

The chain joins TRBV9 to TRBJ2-7, with D tentatively TRBD2 (5 bases). Germline V gene sequence: CDR1 SGDLS, CDR2 YYNGEE. The CDR3 has 15 amino acids. Between the trimmed V and J ends, which lost 4 bases and 0 bases, there was a span of 14 bases. CDR3 coding DNA: TGTGCCAGCAGCCCCATTCCAGCGGCCTCCTACGAGCAGTACTTC. It codes for CASSPIPAASYEQYF.

This chain joins TRBV9 and TRBJ2-3; no reliable D call. Trimming took 0 bases from V and 4 from J, leaving 9 bases between them. The germline CDR1 and CDR2 sequences are SGDLS and YYNGEE. There are 14 residues in the CDR3. CDR3 region: CASSVGLFADTQYF. In DNA form, the CDR3 reads TGTGCCAGCAGCGTAGGTCTATTTGCAGATACGCAGTATTTT.

This sequence joins TRBV7-2 and TRBJ1-2; D is unresolved. V was cut by 4 bases and J by 8 bases, with 20 bases left in between. The CDR3 contains 15 residues. The germline gives CDR1 SGHTA, CDR2 FQGNSA. The CDR3, as DNA: TGTGCCAGCAGCTCCCCTAATGAGGGCATAGGAGGCTACACCTTC. Protein product: CASSSPNEGIGGYTF.

Notes on this clone: Relative to the germline gene, one junction end is altered; a read error may explain this. J is TRBJ2-2 and V is TRBV6-5; tentatively, D is TRBD2 (5 bases). The CDR3 is 15 residues long. CDR1 MNHEY and CDR2 SVGAGI come from the germline V gene. In DNA, the CDR3 is TGTGCCAGCACTTACGATACTAGGAGCACCGGGGAGCTGTTTTTT. Translated, it gives CASTYDTRSTGELFF.

The V call is TRBV28, the J call TRBJ2-1; tentative D call: TRBD1 (5 bases). V was shortened by 5 bases and J by 4 bases, with 9 bases between the two germline ends. This CDR3 region has 13 residues. Looked up from germline, CDR1 is MDHEN and CDR2 is SYDVKM. CDR3 protein: CASSADNYNEQFF. CDR3 DNA: TGTGCCAGCAGTGCGGACAATTACAATGAGCAGTTCTTC. Looking up the rest from reference TRBV28 and TRBJ2-1 gives the full variable domain: DVKVTQSSRYLVKRTGEKVFLECVQDMDHENMFWYRQDPGLGLRLIYFSYDVKMKEKGDIPEGYSVSREKKERFSLILESASTNQTSMYLCASSADNYNEQFFGPGTRLTVL.

V and J are TRBV24-1 and TRBJ1-5; 7 nucleotides match TRBD1. The germline CDR1 and CDR2 sequences are KGHDR and SFDVKD. The CDR3 runs to 14 residues. V was pared by 6 bases and J by 6 bases, with 7 bases of the junction left unmatched. Written as DNA, the CDR3 is TGTGCCACCAGTCCGGGGCAGGGGGTTCAGCCCCAGCATTTT. Translating gives CATSPGQGVQPQHF.

The V gene is TRBV6-5, the J gene TRBJ1-3, with a tentative D call TRBD1 (5 bases). Trimming cost V 4 bases and J 0 bases, with 10 bases left between them. Germline values: CDR1 MNHEY, CDR2 SVGAGI. CDR3 length: 15 amino acids. The CDR3 region is CASSLGTVSGNTIYF. DNA for the CDR3: TGTGCCAGCAGTTTGGGGACTGTCTCTGGAAACACCATATATTTT.

This clone was recorded a few times. The chain couples TRBV3-1 (or the pseudogene TRBV3-2) to TRBJ1-3; D is unclear. V lost 4 bases and J 4 bases, leaving 8 bases between the germline ends. This CDR3 is 13 amino acids long. Looked up from germline, CDR1 is LGHDT and CDR2 is YNNKEL (reference sequence). The CDR3 bases are TGTGCCAGCAGCCCACAGAGAGGAAACACCATATATTTT. This sequence encodes CASSPQRGNTIYF.

V is TRBV5-1 and J is TRBJ1-1; D gene unclear. CDR1 SGHRS and CDR2 YFSETQ come from the germline V gene. This CDR3 spans 15 amino acids. V shed 4 bases and J shed 0 bases, with 13 bases lying between them. CDR3 bases: TGCGCCAGCAGCGCCCAGCAGACTATGAACACTGAAGCTTTCTTT. This codes for CASSAQQTMNTEAFF.

V gene TRBV5-1 combines with J gene TRBJ1-1; 7 bases map to TRBD1. The J segment lost 2 bases and the V segment lost 4 bases, leaving 8 bases of the junction unmatched. CDR1 is SGHRS, CDR2 YFSETQ, per germline. The CDR3 runs 15 residues. The CDR3: CASSPQGTDNTEAFF. DNA of the CDR3: TGCGCCAGCAGCCCGCAAGGGACAGACAACACTGAAGCTTTCTTT.

The chain employs TRBV28 and TRBJ1-5, with a possible D match to TRBD1 (6 bases). The germline V gene has CDR1 MDHEN and CDR2 SYDVKM. This CDR3 comprises 11 residues. Trimming cost V 10 bases and J 7 bases, with 11 bases left between them. The CDR3 sequence: CATSDRQPQHF. CDR3 nucleotide sequence: TGTGCCACATCGGACAGACAGCCCCAGCATTTT.

Only a few counts were recorded for this clone. The chain links TRBV21-1 to TRBJ1-5. TRBV21-1 has pseudogene status. The CDR3 totals 19 residues. The CDR3 loop reads CASSPHHAGGDYSNQPQHF. The CDR3 region has the DNA TGTGCCAGCAGCCCGCACCACGCGGGGGGGGATTATAGCAATCAGCCCCAGCATTTT.

The chain employs TRBV7-4 and TRBJ1-3, with 9 nucleotides matching TRBD1. The CDR3 covers 14 residues. Germline-derived CDR1 and CDR2 are SGHVT and SQSDAQ. V lost 5 bases and J lost 7; bases outside the gene matches: 6. The CDR3 here is CASSPGTGRNTIYF. In DNA form, the CDR3 reads TGTGCCAGCAGCCCCGGGACAGGGAGGAACACCATATATTTT.

The chain is built from TRBV19 and TRBJ1-5; D not resolved. The V end was cut by 5 bases, the J end by 3 bases, with 11 bases between. The CDR3 consists of 14 residues. From germline, CDR1 is LNHDA and CDR2 SQIVND (reference sequence). CDR3 region: CASSSRDSNQPQHF. The CDR3 DNA is TGTGCCAGTAGTTCCCGGGATTCCAATCAGCCCCAGCATTTT.

This sequence joins TRBV11-1 and TRBJ1-1; possibly TRBD1 for D (5 bases). Trimming took off 3 bases at V and 3 bases at J, with 11 bases between the two ends. The germline V gene encodes CDR1 SGHAT and CDR2 FQDESV (reference sequence). The CDR3 is 14 residues long. The CDR3 spells CASSFHQGDTEAFF. For the CDR3, the DNA is TGTGCCAGCAGCTTTCATCAGGGTGACACTGAAGCTTTCTTT.

The chain employs TRBV6-5 and TRBJ1-1, with no clear D. The germline CDR1 and CDR2 sequences are MNHEY and SVGAGI. The ends were cut back, 2 bases at V and 1 base at J, with 8 bases in the middle. The CDR3 contains 14 residues. The CDR3 coding sequence is TGTGCCAGCAGTTACCGTCGGAGGAACACTGAAGCTTTCTTT. It specifies CASSYRRRNTEAFF.

This chain uses TRBV6-5 with TRBJ1-1; TRBD1 is a possible D gene (5 bases). This CDR3 spans 15 amino acids. Per germline, CDR1 MNHEY and CDR2 SVGAGI. Trimming pared 0 bases from V and 5 bases from J, leaving 13 bases between. CDR3 protein: CASSYSSGGHTEAFF. In DNA, the CDR3 is TGTGCCAGCAGTTACTCATCCGGGGGTCATACTGAAGCTTTCTTT.

The chain recombines TRBV5-1 with TRBJ2-1; D not resolved. Germline CDR1 and CDR2: SGHRS and YFSETQ. V shed 5 bases and J shed 0 bases, with 15 bases lying between them. This CDR3 comprises 16 residues. The CDR3: CASSFVAASSYNEQFF. In DNA, the CDR3 is TGCGCCAGCAGTTTTGTGGCGGCGAGCTCCTACAATGAGCAGTTCTTC.

The chain couples TRBV6-5 to TRBJ2-7; 9 bases agree with TRBD1. In germline, CDR1 is MNHEY, CDR2 SVGAGI. The CDR3 spans 14 residues. With V trimmed by 5 bases and J by 4 bases, 6 bases remained unmatched. Here the CDR3 reads CASSPGTGWYEQYF. In nucleotides, the CDR3 is TGTGCCAGCAGTCCTGGGACAGGGTGGTACGAGCAGTACTTC.

CDR3 nucleotides: TGCAGCACTGCAGGGGAGCCTAGCACAGATACGCAGTATTTT. This encodes CSTAGEPSTDTQYF. V is TRBV29-1 and J is TRBJ2-3; weak D call: TRBD1 (6 bases). CDR3 length: 14 amino acids. Germline CDR1 is SQVTM and CDR2 is ANQGSEA. V was pared by 8 bases and J by 0 bases, with 15 bases between.

V is TRBV19 and J is TRBJ1-5, with TRBD1 matching over 7 bases. Germline CDR1 LNHDA, CDR2 SQIVND (reference sequence). Unmatched junction bases numbered 7, after V lost 5 bases and J lost 0 bases. The CDR3 covers 16 residues. CDR3 sequence: CASSPLGTASNQPQHF. The CDR3 DNA reads TGTGCCAGTAGTCCACTAGGGACAGCTAGCAATCAGCCCCAGCATTTT. Based on the CDR3 plus reference TRBV19 and TRBJ1-5, the full variable domain is DGGITQSPKYLFRKEGQNVTLSCEQNLNHDAMYWYRQDPGQGLRLIYYSQIVNDFQKGDIAEGYSVSREKKESFPLTVTSAQKNPTAFYLCASSPLGTASNQPQHFGDGTRLSIL.

The gene calls are TRBV10-2 and TRBJ2-5; maybe TRBD1 (5 bases). The length of the CDR3 is 14 residues. Germline CDR1 WSHSY, CDR2 SAAADI. V gave up 4 bases and J gave up 4 bases, with 13 bases separating them. The CDR3 DNA is TGCGCCAGCAGTGCTGGTGGCAGGGTAGAGACCCAGTACTTC. This gives the protein CASSAGGRVETQYF.

This chain links TRBV27 with TRBJ1-5, with D perhaps matching TRBD1 (6 bases). This CDR3 spans 17 amino acids. Trimming removed 0 bases at V and 4 bases at J, with 16 bases between. From germline, CDR1 is MNHEY and CDR2 SMNVEV (reference sequence). The chain's CDR3 is CASSLSGLVGANQPQHF. The CDR3 DNA follows: TGTGCCAGCAGTTTATCGGGGCTCGTGGGGGCTAATCAGCCCCAGCATTTT.

The V call is TRBV7-2, the J call TRBJ1-5, with 7 bases matching TRBD1. Per germline, CDR1 SGHTA and CDR2 FQGNSA. Trimming at V came to 4 bases and at J to 1 base, leaving 4 bases not matched to a gene. This CDR3 region has 15 residues. CDR3 DNA: TGTGCCAGCAGCTCACAGGGGTTCAGCAATCAGCCCCAGCATTTT. Its translation: CASSSQGFSNQPQHF.

The chain links TRBV6-5 to TRBJ2-1, with 12 bases identical to TRBD2. The CDR3 spans 14 residues. The V segment lost 8 bases and the J segment 4 bases; nucleotides outside the gene matches: 3. CDR1 is MNHEY and CDR2 is SVGAGI in the germline V gene. The CDR3 loop is CASRGLAGYNEQFF. CDR3 nucleotide sequence: TGTGCCAGCCGGGGACTAGCGGGTTACAATGAGCAGTTCTTC.

J is TRBJ2-2 and V is TRBV5-4; D is perhaps TRBD2 (6 bases). Germline V gene lookup returns CDR1 SGHNT and CDR2 YYREEE (reference sequence). CDR3 length: 15 amino acids. Trimming removed 2 bases from V and 1 base from J, with 9 bases in between. The CDR3 nucleotides read TGTGCCAGCAGCTTACCGGGACTGAACACCGGGGAGCTGTTTTTT. Its translation: CASSLPGLNTGELFF.

CDR3 nucleotides: TGCGCCAGCACCGAACCGCAGGGTAGGGGCACCGGGGAGCTGTTTTTT. As protein: CASTEPQGRGTGELFF. This sequence joins TRBV23-1 and TRBJ2-2, with a weak D call TRBD1 (5 bases). TRBV23-1 is an open reading frame whose function is uncertain. The length of the CDR3 is 16 residues. Between the trimmed V and J ends, which lost 7 bases and 4 bases, there was a span of 19 bases.